The rows below give T cell receptor beta chains drawn from one sample of a study of T cell responses to AZD1222 COVID-19 vaccine. Only in-frame clones appear in the TCRdb table, and some are missing; sequencing was by immunoSEQ multiplex PCR. This table holds about 100,000 clones, roughly 86% found once. The sequencing here drew on peripheral blood, taken on day 0 of MenACWY control vaccination. The receptor set was obtained from an adult in good health. Each CDR3 is given with its conserved first and last residue. A D gene is named only where the DNA matches it firmly. A clone size is listed for some rows: how often the clone was seen (once, few, many), or a class if it is expanded.

abundance	v_gene	d_gene	j_gene	CDR3aa	CDR3nt
NA	TRBV7-2	NA	TRBJ2-7	CASSLVHEQYF	TGTGCCAGCAGCTTAGTCCACGAGCAGTACTTC
NA	TRBV7-9	NA	TRBJ1-3	CASSLNGVFSGNTIYF	TGTGCCAGCAGCTTAAATGGGGTCTTCTCTGGAAACACCATATATTTT
once	TRBV27	TRBD1	TRBJ1-4	CASSSPGGATNEKLFF	TGTGCCAGCAGTTCTCCAGGGGGCGCAACTAATGAAAAACTGTTTTTT
NA	TRBV4-3	NA	TRBJ2-2	CASSQEILPNTGELFF	TGCGCCAGCAGCCAAGAAATCCTGCCGAACACCGGGGAGCTGTTTTTT
NA	TRBV6-5	NA	TRBJ1-6	CASSWVPAATSPLHF	TGTGCCAGCAGTTGGGTCCCGGCAGCTACTTCACCCCTCCACTTT
few	TRBV19	TRBD2	TRBJ2-7	CASSPVGGAYEQYF	TGTGCCAGTAGTCCCGTCGGGGGGGCCTACGAGCAGTACTTC
NA	TRBV2	NA	TRBJ1-2	CASSATQTAYGYTF	TGTGCCAGCAGCGCCACCCAGACAGCCTATGGCTACACCTTC
NA	TRBV28	NA	TRBJ1-4	CASSQREKLFF	TGTGCCAGCAGTCAAAGGGAAAAACTGTTTTTT
NA	TRBV3-1/TRBV3-2	NA	TRBJ1-2	CASSQDLAGGRYTF	TGTGCCAGCAGCCAAGATTTGGCAGGTGGGCGGTACACCTTC
NA	TRBV9	NA	TRBJ2-1	CASSPGTGYNEQFF	TGTGCCAGCAGCCCGGGGACTGGCTACAATGAGCAGTTCTTC
NA	TRBV27	TRBD1	TRBJ2-1	CASSHWGKGADFNEQFF	TGTGCCAGCTCCCATTGGGGGAAGGGGGCAGACTTCAATGAGCAGTTCTTC
NA	TRBV19	NA	TRBJ2-6	CASSIGRAGGANVLTF	TGTGCCAGTAGTATCGGTAGGGCTGGTGGGGCCAACGTCCTGACTTTC
few	TRBV7-2	TRBD1	TRBJ2-4	CASSLDRGRNIQYF	TGTGCCAGCAGCCTGGACAGGGGGCGGAACATTCAGTACTTC
NA	TRBV5-8	TRBD1	TRBJ1-6	CASSWGQGNNSPLHF	TGTGCCAGCAGCTGGGGACAGGGTAACAATTCACCCCTCCACTTT
once	TRBV30	NA	TRBJ1-2	CAWSQYGGTTGGYTF	TGTGCCTGGAGCCAATACGGGGGGACGACTGGTGGCTACACCTTC
NA	TRBV11-3	NA	TRBJ1-1	CASSLGAANTEAFF	TGTGCCAGCAGCTTAGGTGCCGCGAACACTGAAGCTTTCTTT
NA	TRBV30	NA	TRBJ1-1	CAWSSLMNTEAFF	TGTGCCTGGAGTTCCCTCATGAACACTGAAGCTTTCTTT
NA	TRBV24-1	NA	TRBJ2-1	CATSDSLGGNEQFF	TGTGCCACCAGTGATTCCCTAGGGGGGAATGAGCAGTTCTTC
NA	TRBV5-5	NA	TRBJ2-7	CASSLGSGPTYEQYF	TGTGCCAGCAGCTTGGGGAGCGGGCCAACCTACGAGCAGTACTTC
NA	TRBV5-1	TRBD2	TRBJ2-3	CASSPEPSGSLDTQYF	TGCGCCAGCAGCCCGGAACCTAGCGGGTCTTTAGATACGCAGTATTTT
NA	TRBV6-5	TRBD1	TRBJ2-5	CASTSGTGGVGTQYF	TGTGCCAGCACCTCCGGGACAGGGGGCGTCGGGACCCAGTACTTC
NA	TRBV5-4	NA	TRBJ1-3	CASSYDRFDGNTIYF	TGTGCCAGCAGTTATGACAGGTTCGACGGAAACACCATATATTTT
few	TRBV29-1	TRBD1	TRBJ2-7	CSVRTGEAYEQYF	TGCAGCGTTCGGACAGGGGAGGCTTACGAGCAGTACTTC
NA	TRBV6-1	NA	TRBJ1-5	CASSERVSVAQPQHF	TGTGCCAGCAGTGAACGGGTATCGGTTGCTCAGCCCCAGCATTTT
NA	TRBV28	NA	TRBJ2-6	CASSLRPLPSGANVLTF	TGTGCCAGCAGTTTAAGGCCCCTGCCCTCTGGGGCCAACGTCCTGACTTTC
NA	TRBV11-2	TRBD2	TRBJ2-3	CASGAGVGGTQYF	TGTGCCAGCGGGGCGGGAGTAGGTGGTACGCAGTATTTT
NA	TRBV30	NA	TRBJ2-7	CAWRGGQSYEQYF	TGTGCCTGGAGGGGGGGACAGTCCTACGAGCAGTACTTC
NA	TRBV3-1/TRBV3-2	TRBD1	TRBJ2-2	CASSQGTGVGNGELFF	TGTGCCAGCAGCCAAGGGACAGGGGTTGGAAACGGGGAGCTGTTTTTT
NA	TRBV4-3	NA	TRBJ1-1	CASSQDTMNTEAFF	TGCGCCAGCAGCCAAGACACCATGAACACTGAAGCTTTCTTT
NA	TRBV5-1	TRBD1	TRBJ1-2	CASSLRQGGYTF	TGCGCCAGCAGCTTGAGACAGGGTGGCTACACCTTC
once	TRBV28	TRBD1	TRBJ1-2	CASRRGGTGDYGYTF	TGTGCCAGCAGAAGGGGGGGAACAGGGGACTATGGCTACACCTTC
NA	TRBV7-6	TRBD2	TRBJ2-2	CASSRRLAGGYTGELFF	TGTGCCAGCAGCCGTCGACTAGCGGGGGGCTACACCGGGGAGCTGTTTTTT
NA	TRBV7-9	TRBD1	TRBJ2-2	CASTETGGETGELFF	TGTGCCAGCACCGAGACAGGGGGCGAGACCGGGGAGCTGTTTTTT
NA	TRBV10-2	NA	TRBJ1-5	CASSDWPTQPQHF	TGCGCCAGCAGTGATTGGCCAACTCAGCCCCAGCATTTT
NA	TRBV7-8	NA	TRBJ1-5	CASSLGTHGNQPQHF	TGTGCCAGCAGCTTAGGGACACATGGTAATCAGCCCCAGCATTTT
NA	TRBV24-1	TRBD2	TRBJ2-1	CATSDFEPSGDIYNEQFF	TGTGCCACCAGTGATTTTGAACCTAGCGGGGATATCTACAATGAGCAGTTCTTC
NA	TRBV4-2	NA	TRBJ1-2	CASSQDLRGGWHGYTF	TGTGCCAGCAGCCAAGATTTAAGGGGAGGATGGCATGGCTACACCTTC
once	TRBV19	NA	TRBJ2-7	CASSIGGQRINLNF	TGTGCCAGTAGTATCGGGGGACAGCGGATAAATCTGAACTTC
NA	TRBV5-6	NA	TRBJ2-7	CASSYGPGDEQYF	TGTGCCAGCAGCTATGGACCCGGGGACGAGCAGTACTTC
NA	TRBV2	TRBD1	TRBJ1-1	CASSEARSTGGTEAFF	TGTGCCAGCAGTGAAGCGCGATCGACAGGGGGCACTGAAGCTTTCTTT
NA	TRBV15	NA	TRBJ1-4	CATSRERESGGKLFF	TGTGCCACCAGCAGAGAGCGGGAATCAGGTGGAAAACTGTTTTTT
NA	TRBV10-3	TRBD1	TRBJ2-1	CAIRDRGTYNEQFF	TGTGCCATCAGAGACAGGGGCACCTACAATGAGCAGTTCTTC
NA	TRBV6-2/TRBV6-3	TRBD1	TRBJ1-5	CASSYVGTVDQPQHF	TGTGCCAGCAGTTACGTCGGGACAGTTGATCAGCCCCAGCATTTT
NA	TRBV7-3	TRBD1	TRBJ1-1	CASSPTGGTTEAFF	TGTGCCAGCAGCCCGACAGGGGGAACCACTGAAGCTTTCTTT
NA	TRBV30	TRBD1	TRBJ2-2	CAWSEGQGNTGELFF	TGTGCCTGGAGTGAGGGACAGGGAAACACCGGGGAGCTGTTTTTT
NA	TRBV7-2	TRBD1	TRBJ1-2	CASSSHGQGDGYTF	TGTGCCAGCAGCTCCCACGGACAGGGTGACGGCTACACCTTC
NA	TRBV5-8	NA	TRBJ1-1	CASSLGSANTEAFF	TGTGCCAGCAGCTTGGGATCAGCGAACACTGAAGCTTTCTTT
NA	TRBV30	NA	TRBJ1-6	CAWSVVHPNSPLHF	TGTGCCTGGAGTGTAGTACATCCGAATTCACCCCTCCACTTT
NA	TRBV6-8	NA	TRBJ2-7	CASTLGGEQYF	TGTGCCAGCACTTTAGGAGGGGAGCAGTACTTC
few	TRBV28	NA	TRBJ1-2	CASSGLYPGGYGYTF	TGTGCCAGCAGTGGCCTATATCCGGGGGGATATGGCTACACCTTC
NA	TRBV6-7	TRBD2	TRBJ2-5	CASSYSSVVGGRVQETQYF	TGTGCCAGCAGTTATTCTTCGGTCGTTGGCGGGAGGGTACAAGAGACCCAGTACTTC
NA	TRBV5-1	TRBD1	TRBJ1-5	CASSPGQGEAQPQHF	TGCGCCAGCAGCCCGGGACAGGGTGAGGCTCAGCCCCAGCATTTT
NA	TRBV9	TRBD2	TRBJ2-1	CASSVSGRVRLIGNEQFF	TGTGCCAGCAGCGTTAGCGGGAGAGTACGATTAATAGGCAATGAGCAGTTCTTC
NA	TRBV3-1/TRBV3-2	NA	TRBJ1-5	CASSRDGHNQPQHF	TGTGCCAGCAGCCGGGACGGACACAATCAGCCCCAGCATTTT
NA	TRBV28	NA	TRBJ2-1	CASSFPGYNEQFF	TGTGCCAGCAGTTTTCCCGGCTACAATGAGCAGTTCTTC
NA	TRBV6-6	NA	TRBJ2-2	CASTGGVAGELFF	TGTGCCAGCACGGGGGGCGTGGCCGGGGAGCTGTTTTTT
NA	TRBV11-2	NA	TRBJ1-3	CASSLGRSNTIYF	TGTGCCAGCAGCTTAGGCAGGTCGAACACCATATATTTT
NA	TRBV28	NA	TRBJ1-1	CASSSLIRQGLNTEAFF	TGTGCCAGCAGTTCCCTCATCCGGCAGGGGTTGAACACTGAAGCTTTCTTT
NA	TRBV12-3/TRBV12-4	NA	TRBJ1-5	CASSSGPQPQHF	TGTGCCAGCAGTTCGGGACCCCAGCCCCAGCATTTT
NA	TRBV28	NA	TRBJ1-4	CASSLLLGGGTNEKLFF	TGTGCCAGCAGTTTATTGTTGGGGGGGGGCACTAATGAAAAACTGTTTTTT